This TCR beta chain was identified during a study of beta chain features in type 1 diabetes. Purity (above 98%) was reached by all sorted populations. This clone turned up a few times. CDR3 size: 17 residues. The study reverse transcribed the entire isolated RNA, so it sequenced expressed TCRB transcripts. Using immunoSEQ multiplex PCR, the repertoire was profiled, and TCRdb retains in-frame clones only, with some absent. The sample consists of almost 350,000 clones, roughly 8% of them appearing once. The J gene is TRBJ1-4, the V gene TRBV21-1; the table calls TRBD1, which could not be checked here. TRBV21-1 is labeled a pseudogene. Sample: central memory CD4+ T cells from blood. The receptor was derived from a woman under 30 in good health. The CDR3: CASNKGSGPVTNEKLFF. Written as DNA, the CDR3 is TGTGCCAGCAACAAGGGTTCAGGGCCGGTGACTAATGAAAAACTGTTTTTT.